This T cell receptor (beta chain) was sequenced in a study of Ad26.COV2.S vaccination and SARS-CoV-2 variants. Treatment defined: some 20 received Ad26.COV2.S at low or high dose, single or two shots; a few received placebo; per-sample allocation not given. Specimens were obtained on day 63 following the first vaccine or placebo injection. An Ad26 vector was used to express Wuhan-strain SARS-CoV-2 spike as the vaccine. Germline V gives CDR1 SNHLY, CDR2 FYNNEI. V shed 4 bases, J shed 0 bases, and the junction held 5 bases outside the gene matches. The CDR3 contains 16 residues. Method: immunoSEQ multiplex PCR; TCRdb's copy keeps in-frame clones and lacks some. The repertoire holds some 450,000 clones, around 91% seen once, with under 4.5% in the top ten. This clone was seen more than once but under ten times.

Sequenced here: peripheral blood, sampled in a trial of Ad26.COV2.S vaccine versus placebo. The clonotype originates from a person between 18 and 65 years old who received the Ad26.COV2.S COVID-19 vaccine or a placebo. The chain employs TRBV2 and TRBJ2-1, with TRBD2 matching over 8 bases. CDR3 sequence reads: CASSALAGSSYNEQFF. CDR3 DNA: TGTGCCAGCAGTGCCTTAGCGGGAAGCTCCTACAATGAGCAGTTCTTC.